The next 19 T cell receptor beta chains were all read from a single sample in a study of T cell responses to AZD1222 COVID-19 vaccine. Method: immunoSEQ multiplex PCR; TCRdb's copy keeps in-frame clones and lacks some. The sample carries over 90,000 clones, approximately 90% recorded once. The sample here was peripheral blood, taken 28 days after the second AZD1222 dose. The receptors stem from an adult who received the AZD1222 COVID-19 vaccine.

This chain connects TRBV18 to TRBJ2-1; 9 positions agree with TRBD1. This CDR3 contains 13 residues. V gave up 3 bases and J gave up 8 bases; unmatched junction bases: 2. Per germline, CDR1 KGHSH and CDR2 LQKENI. CDR3 coding DNA: TGTGCCAGCTCACCGGGACAGGGCGATGAGCAGTTCTTC. Protein product: CASSPGQGDEQFF.

The rearrangement links TRBV7-9 to TRBJ1-1, with unresolved D. Trimming left V 3 bases short and J 7 bases short, with 9 bases between. Per the germline V gene, CDR1 is SEHNR and CDR2 is FQNEAQ (reference sequence). This CDR3 contains 12 residues. The DNA of the CDR3 is TGTGCCAGCAGCTTCACGGGATATGAAGCTTTCTTT. This translates into CASSFTGYEAFF. Combining the CDR3 with reference TRBV7-9 and TRBJ1-1 gives the whole variable domain DTGVSQNPRHKITKRGQNVTFRCDPISEHNRLYWYRQTLGQGPEFLTYFQNEAQLEKSRLLSDRFSAERPKGSFSTLEIQRTEQGDSAMYLCASSFTGYEAFFGQGTRLTVV.

The V gene is TRBV7-2, the J gene TRBJ1-2, with unresolved D. Trimming cost V 2 bases and J 1 base, with 8 bases left between them. CDR3 length: 14 residues. The germline V gene encodes CDR1 SGHTA and CDR2 FQGNSA. CDR3 region: CASSLRRINYGYTF. In nucleotides, the CDR3 is TGTGCCAGCAGCTTAAGACGGATTAACTATGGCTACACCTTC.

The V and J genes are TRBV5-1 and TRBJ1-1; D call uncertain. Germline CDR1 SGHRS, CDR2 YFSETQ. Deletions cut 1 base from V and 1 base from J, with 14 bases between. CDR3 size: 16 residues. CDR3 DNA: TGCGCCAGCAGCTTGTACCAGAGGGCTGAGAACACTGAAGCTTTCTTT. This gives the protein CASSLYQRAENTEAFF.

This chain links TRBV5-4 with TRBJ2-1, with TRBD1 matching over 9 bases. The CDR3 is 15 residues long. Germline V gene lookup returns CDR1 SGHNT and CDR2 YYREEE (reference sequence). V gave up 4 bases and J gave up 9 bases; unmatched junction bases: 11. This CDR3 is CASSRPGQGKSEQFF. The CDR3 nucleotides read TGTGCCAGCAGCCGCCCGGGACAGGGAAAAAGTGAGCAGTTCTTC. Looking up the rest from reference TRBV5-4 and TRBJ2-1 gives the full variable domain: ETGVTQSPTHLIKTRGQQVTLRCSSQSGHNTVSWYQQALGQGPQFIFQYYREEENGRGNFPPRFSGLQFPNYSSELNVNALELDDSALYLCASSRPGQGKSEQFFGPGTRLTVL.

The rearrangement links TRBV3-1 (or the pseudogene TRBV3-2) to TRBJ2-7, with TRBD1 matching over 8 bases. Germline loops: CDR1 LGHDT, CDR2 YNNKEL (reference sequence). V gave up 4 bases and J gave up 0 bases; unmatched junction bases: 5. This CDR3 region has 15 residues. The CDR3 reads CASSPWDRSSYEQYF. The CDR3 nucleotides are TGTGCCAGCAGCCCATGGGACAGGAGCTCCTACGAGCAGTACTTC.

This clone was observed once. The chain recombines TRBV6-5 with TRBJ1-2, with a possible D match to TRBD1 (6 bases). CDR3 size: 12 residues. V was trimmed by 7 bases and J by 7 bases, leaving 13 bases between them. The germline V gene encodes CDR1 MNHEY and CDR2 SVGAGI. The CDR3 DNA reads TGTGCCAGCAAGGGGGGATCAGGTGGCTACACCTTC. This translates into CASKGGSGGYTF.

This clone has a single count. The gene calls are TRBV5-6 and TRBJ1-2; no firm D call. Trimming removed 1 base from V and 0 bases from J, with 10 bases in between. CDR1 and CDR2 from the germline V gene are SGHDT and YYEEEE. This CDR3 region has 15 residues. The CDR3 here is CASSLLGIANYGYTF. The DNA for the CDR3 is TGTGCCAGCAGCTTGTTAGGGATCGCTAACTATGGCTACACCTTC.

This sequence joins TRBV3-1 (or the pseudogene TRBV3-2) and TRBJ1-2; TRBD1 matches at 7 bases. With V trimmed by 3 bases and J by 5 bases, 12 bases remained unmatched. The CDR3 is 16 amino acids. Looked up from germline, CDR1 is LGHDT and CDR2 is YNNKEL (reference sequence). CDR3: CASSQGGGYGFYGYTF. CDR3 nucleotide sequence: TGTGCCAGCAGCCAGGGAGGGGGCTACGGATTTTATGGCTACACCTTC.

The chain combines TRBV11-2 with TRBJ1-1; no clear D gene. The germline gives CDR1 SGHAT, CDR2 FQNNGV. The V end lost 2 bases, the J end lost 7 bases, and 17 bases lay between the germline ends. The CDR3 spans 15 residues. DNA for the CDR3: TGTGCCAGCAGCTTAATATTAACGGTACCCGTTGAAGCTTTCTTT. The encoded protein is CASSLILTVPVEAFF. Using reference TRBV11-2 and TRBJ1-1 for the parts outside the CDR3, the full variable domain is EAGVAQSPRYKIIEKRQSVAFWCNPISGHATLYWYQQILGQGPKLLIQFQNNGVVDDSQLPKDRFSAERLKGVDSTLKIQPAKLEDSAVYLCASSLILTVPVEAFFGQGTRLTVV.

This rearrangement joins TRBV29-1 to TRBJ1-2, with 8 bases matching TRBD1. V shed 7 bases and J 4 bases; nucleotides not matched to a gene: 14. This CDR3 comprises 15 residues. Per germline, CDR1 SQVTM and CDR2 ANQGSEA. In DNA form, the CDR3 reads TGCAGCGCAACTGGATCAGGGGGCCCCCTCTATGGCTACACCTTC. Encoded protein: CSATGSGGPLYGYTF.

This chain connects TRBV29-1 to TRBJ1-5, with D possibly TRBD1 on 5 matching bases. Per germline, CDR1 SQVTM and CDR2 ANQGSEA. The CDR3 runs to 14 residues. V was clipped by 4 bases and J by 1 base, with 11 bases between them. This chain's CDR3 is CSVGGGLSNQPQHF. DNA for the CDR3: TGCAGCGTTGGGGGGGGGTTGAGCAATCAGCCCCAGCATTTT.

The rearrangement uses TRBV5-5 and TRBJ2-3; TRBD2 aligns across 8 bases. This CDR3 spans 14 amino acids. Germline V gives CDR1 SGHKS, CDR2 YYEKEE (reference sequence). V gave up 2 bases and J gave up 6 bases; unmatched junction bases: 5. Here the CDR3 DNA reads TGTGCCAGCAGCTTTAGCGGGGCCCGGGATACGCAGTATTTT. Amino acids: CASSFSGARDTQYF. The full variable domain, its missing parts supplied by reference TRBV5-5 and TRBJ2-3, is DAGVTQSPTHLIKTRGQQVTLRCSPISGHKSVSWYQQVLGQGPQFIFQYYEKEERGRGNFPDRFSARQFPNYSSELNVNALLLGDSALYLCASSFSGARDTQYFGPGTRLTVL.

The V gene is TRBV5-8, the J gene TRBJ1-2; D uncertain. The CDR3 is 14 residues long. The ends were cut back, 6 bases at V and 1 base at J, with 13 bases in the middle. The germline CDR1 and CDR2 sequences are SGHTS and YDEGEE. The CDR3 nucleotides read TGTGCCAGCACCGTCCACACCCTTAACTATGGCTACACCTTC. Residues: CASTVHTLNYGYTF.

Details on this clone: The sample contains more than one DNA sequence encoding this CDR3. The chain links TRBV28 to TRBJ1-3, with D maybe TRBD1 (5 bases). V lost 4 bases and J 1 base, leaving 8 bases between the germline ends. This CDR3 is built from 14 residues. Germline values: CDR1 MDHEN, CDR2 SYDVKM. The CDR3 DNA reads as TGTGCCAGCAGTTCGGGGGGTTCTGGAAACACCATATATTTT. Residues: CASSSGGSGNTIYF.

The rearrangement joins TRBV19 to TRBJ2-3, with 11 bases lining up with TRBD2. The CDR3 totals 15 residues. The junction had 0 bases not matched to a gene; V was cut back by 3 bases and J by 1 base. Germline-derived CDR1 and CDR2 are LNHDA and SQIVND (reference sequence). CDR3 protein: CASSMTSGGTDTQYF. The CDR3 DNA follows: TGTGCCAGTAGTATGACTAGCGGGGGCACAGATACGCAGTATTTT.

The gene calls are TRBV5-1 and TRBJ1-4; D gene ambiguous. CDR1 is SGHRS, CDR2 YFSETQ, per germline. This CDR3 has 17 amino acids. V was pared by 0 bases and J by 0 bases, with 12 bases between. CDR3 sequence reads: CASSLDREDATNEKLFF. The CDR3 DNA follows: TGCGCCAGCAGCTTGGATCGGGAGGACGCAACTAATGAAAAACTGTTTTTT.

CDR3 in amino acids: CASSIDVRNQPQHF. CDR3 nucleotides: TGTGCCAGTAGTATAGATGTTAGGAATCAGCCCCAGCATTTT. This chain joins TRBV19 and TRBJ1-5, with no clear D. Trimming left V 0 bases short and J 4 bases short, with 7 bases between. Germline V gene sequence: CDR1 LNHDA, CDR2 SQIVND (reference sequence). The CDR3 spans 14 residues.

This clone was recorded only once. The rearrangement joins TRBV19 to TRBJ2-1; 7 bases are a match to TRBD2. Germline values: CDR1 LNHDA, CDR2 SQIVND (reference sequence). J was trimmed by 4 bases and V by 6 bases; bases with no gene match: 9. This CDR3 contains 15 residues. The CDR3 region has the DNA TGTGCCAGTAGCACTAGCGCCTTGGCGTACAATGAGCAGTTCTTC. It encodes CASSTSALAYNEQFF.